The 25 T cell receptor beta chains listed next were all sequenced from one sample in a study of blood T cell repertoires in COVID-19. TCRdb's copy holds only in-frame clones and misses some; the assay was immunoSEQ multiplex PCR. Found here are approximately 150,000 clones, roughly four fifths of them singletons; the top ten hold 13%. Material: peripheral blood. Receptor source: a man aged 70-80 years who had recovered from COVID-19.

The sample holds one count of this clone. This sequence joins TRBV5-1 and TRBJ2-7; 7 bases align to TRBD2. The CDR3 is made up of 15 amino acids. Germline CDR1 SGHRS, CDR2 YFSETQ. J was trimmed by 1 base and V by 2 bases; bases with no gene match: 6. The CDR3 is CASSLPTSVSYEQYF. CDR3 coding DNA: TGCGCCAGCAGCTTACCCACTAGCGTATCCTACGAGCAGTACTTC.

This chain uses TRBV19 with TRBJ1-5; possible D gene TRBD1, 6 bases. Trimming took off 7 bases at V and 4 bases at J, with 23 bases between the two ends. Germline CDR1 is LNHDA and CDR2 is SQIVND (reference sequence). The CDR3 covers 17 residues. This chain's CDR3 is CASNGRWGHQTNQPQHF. The CDR3 region has the DNA TGTGCCAGTAACGGTCGATGGGGACACCAAACTAATCAGCCCCAGCATTTT.

This clone was seen at least ten times. The chain has TRBV7-3 and TRBJ2-2; D is unclear. Germline CDR1 reads SGHTA; CDR2 reads FQGTGA. The CDR3 covers 14 residues. Trimming removed 2 bases from V and 1 base from J, with 5 bases in between. CDR3 loop: CASSLAGNTGELFF. The CDR3 bases are TGTGCCAGCAGCTTAGCCGGGAACACCGGGGAGCTGTTTTTT.

CDR3 sequence reads: CAGLGTPDTDTQYF. The CDR3 DNA reads TGTGCCGGACTCGGGACACCCGACACAGATACGCAGTATTTT. The chain is built from TRBV2 and TRBJ2-3; D is possibly TRBD1 (6 bases). Germline V gene data show CDR1 as SNHLY and CDR2 as FYNNEI. The CDR3 contains 14 residues. V lost 11 bases and J 2 bases, leaving 17 bases between the germline ends.

The chain couples TRBV9 to TRBJ2-5; TRBD1 agrees at 7 bases. The germline gives CDR1 SGDLS, CDR2 YYNGEE. This CDR3 region has 14 residues. V was clipped by 4 bases and J by 2 bases; unmatched bases: 5. The CDR3 protein is CASSPGQIQETQYF. The CDR3 DNA reads TGTGCCAGCAGCCCGGGACAGATACAAGAGACCCAGTACTTC.

As DNA, the CDR3 is TGTGCCAGCAGTGAAAGGAGCGGATACTCTGGAAACACCATATATTTT. It is translated as CASSERSGYSGNTIYF. V is TRBV6-1 and J is TRBJ1-3; the D is unclear. This CDR3 is 16 amino acids long. The V end was cut by 2 bases, the J end by 0 bases, with 11 bases between. The germline CDR1 and CDR2 sequences are MNHNS and SASEGT.

CDR3 nucleotide sequence: TGTGCCAGCTCACCACAGCCTACGGTCAATCAGCCCCAGCATTTT. It translates to CASSPQPTVNQPQHF. V is TRBV18 and J is TRBJ1-5; no clear D gene. Trimming left V 1 base short and J 3 bases short, with 10 bases between. CDR3 size: 15 residues. Germline V CDR1 and CDR2: KGHSH, LQKENI.

J is TRBJ2-3 and V is TRBV27; D possibly corresponds to TRBD2 (6 bases). Trimming removed 4 bases from V and 0 bases from J, with 11 bases in between. CDR1 MNHEY and CDR2 SMNVEV come from the germline V gene (reference sequence). This CDR3 is built from 15 residues. The DNA for the CDR3 is TGTGCCAGCAGTTGGGGAGGCCCTAGCACAGATACGCAGTATTTT. It codes for CASSWGGPSTDTQYF.

This clone was picked up a small number of times. The chain combines TRBV27 with TRBJ2-1, with no clear D. Trimming stripped 6 bases from V and 7 bases from J, with 19 bases between. CDR1 and CDR2 (germline): MNHEY, SMNVEV (reference sequence). CDR3 length: 15 amino acids. This chain's CDR3 is CASSRTEISWNEQFF. CDR3 coding DNA: TGTGCCAGCAGCAGAACAGAGATCTCGTGGAATGAGCAGTTCTTC.

This chain links TRBV12-3 or TRBV12-4 with TRBJ2-1; maybe TRBD2 (5 bases). Trimming took 5 bases from V and 6 from J, leaving 11 bases between them. The CDR3 is 13 amino acids. The CDR3 DNA is TGTGCCAGCAGTCGTGGAGGTCCCAATGAGCAGTTCTTC. It specifies CASSRGGPNEQFF.

V is TRBV30 and J is TRBJ1-6; the match to TRBD1 covers 7 bases. The CDR3 totals 15 residues. The trim removed 4 bases at V and 9 bases at J, leaving 12 bases unmatched. Per the germline V gene, CDR1 is GTSNPN and CDR2 is SVGIG (reference sequence). For the CDR3, the DNA is TGTGCCTGGATGGTGGCAGGGGGAGTGACTTCACCCCTCCACTTT. It specifies CAWMVAGGVTSPLHF.

V is TRBV29-1 and J is TRBJ2-7, with 7 bases fitting TRBD1. Germline CDR1 SQVTM, CDR2 ANQGSEA. Trimming cost V 1 base and J 2 bases; bases outside gene matches: 2. The CDR3 covers 13 residues. In DNA, the CDR3 is TGCAGCGTTGAAGGACAGGGAACCTACGAGCAGTACTTC. This sequence encodes CSVEGQGTYEQYF.

CDR3 residues: CATGQDFSPLHF. The CDR3 region has the DNA TGTGCCACCGGACAGGATTTCTCACCCCTCCACTTT. J is TRBJ1-6 and V is TRBV19, with 7 bases matching TRBD1. Germline CDR1 LNHDA, CDR2 SQIVND (reference sequence). V gave up 10 bases and J gave up 10 bases; unmatched junction bases: 7. The CDR3 consists of 12 residues.

CDR3 sequence: CASSLYAQAISNQPQHF. In nucleotides, the CDR3 is TGTGCCAGCAGTTTATACGCCCAGGCGATTAGCAATCAGCCCCAGCATTTT. This rearrangement joins TRBV28 to TRBJ1-5, with no clear D. CDR3 size: 17 residues. The V end was cut by 1 base, the J end by 0 bases, with 13 bases between. Germline V gene sequence: CDR1 MDHEN, CDR2 SYDVKM.

V gene TRBV6-1 combines with J gene TRBJ1-1; D is ambiguous. The germline V and J ends were trimmed by 3 bases and 1 base, with 12 bases remaining between them. This CDR3 has 15 residues. In germline, CDR1 is MNHNS, CDR2 SASEGT. The CDR3 here is CASSDVGLENTEAFF. CDR3 DNA: TGTGCCAGCAGTGATGTTGGCCTAGAGAACACTGAAGCTTTCTTT.

The chain couples TRBV27 to TRBJ2-2; 8 nucleotides line up with TRBD1. CDR1 and CDR2 from the germline V gene are MNHEY and SMNVEV (reference sequence). V was clipped by 5 bases and J by 7 bases; unmatched bases: 12. The CDR3 sequence is 16 residues long. The CDR3 loop reads CASSPPQTGVDGELFF. The CDR3, as DNA: TGTGCCAGCAGTCCGCCCCAGACAGGGGTGGACGGGGAGCTGTTTTTT.

As concerns this clone: Possible read error: a much larger clone is one base away. V usage is TRBV9 and J usage is TRBJ2-7, with D possibly TRBD1 on 6 matching bases. CDR3 length equals 13 residues. V lost 4 bases, J lost 2 bases, and 10 bases lay in between. Looked up from germline, CDR1 is SGDLS and CDR2 is YYNGEE. The DNA of the CDR3 is TGTGCCAGCAGCCCCGGGACAACCTACGAGCAGTACTTC. Its translation: CASSPGTTYEQYF. Supplemented by reference TRBV9 and TRBJ2-7, the full variable domain reads DSGVTQTPKHLITATGQRVTLRCSPRSGDLSVYWYQQSLDQGLQFLIQYYNGEERAKGNILERFSAQQFPDLHSELNLSSLELGDSALYFCASSPGTTYEQYFGPGTRLTVT.

The chain links TRBV6-6 to TRBJ1-4; 10 bases fit TRBD1. Germline V lookup: CDR1 MNHNY, CDR2 SVGAGI (reference sequence). J was trimmed by 4 bases and V by 5 bases; bases with no gene match: 1. CDR3 length: 14 amino acids. CDR3 in amino acids: CASSGQGDNEKLFF. The CDR3 DNA follows: TGTGCCAGCAGTGGACAGGGGGATAATGAAAAACTGTTTTTT.

V is TRBV7-2 and J is TRBJ2-3; no clear D. V was trimmed by 3 bases and J by 2 bases, leaving 9 bases between them. There are 14 residues in the CDR3. The germline V gene encodes CDR1 SGHTA and CDR2 FQGNSA. CDR3 sequence reads: CASSFGRNTDTQYF. CDR3 bases: TGTGCCAGCAGCTTTGGCAGGAACACAGATACGCAGTATTTT.

V usage is TRBV11-2 and J usage is TRBJ1-2; 8 bases match TRBD1. V gave up 4 bases and J gave up 4 bases; unmatched junction bases: 8. This CDR3 region has 15 residues. The germline V gene has CDR1 SGHAT and CDR2 FQNNGV. The CDR3 spells CASSSSGGRVYGYTF. CDR3 DNA sequence: TGTGCCAGCAGCTCCTCAGGGGGCCGCGTCTATGGCTACACCTTC.

The chain joins TRBV18 to TRBJ2-1, with a tentative D call TRBD2 (6 bases). Trimming removed 3 bases at V and 6 bases at J, with 9 bases between. Germline assignment: CDR1 KGHSH and CDR2 LQKENI. CDR3 length: 13 residues. In DNA form, the CDR3 reads TGTGCCAGCTCACCGACGGGAGTCAATGAGCAGTTCTTC. Translated: CASSPTGVNEQFF.

The chain joins TRBV3-1 (or the pseudogene TRBV3-2) to TRBJ2-1; a possible D gene is TRBD2 (6 bases). The V end was cut by 4 bases, the J end by 0 bases, with 16 bases between. The CDR3 extends over 17 amino acids. CDR1 LGHDT and CDR2 YNNKEL come from the germline V gene (reference sequence). CDR3 residues: CASSLSSLASSYNEQFF. CDR3 bases: TGTGCCAGCAGCCTTAGCTCCCTAGCGAGCTCCTACAATGAGCAGTTCTTC.

This clone was seen once. V usage is TRBV4-2 and J usage is TRBJ2-1, with 9 positions matching TRBD2. The CDR3 has 18 residues. V was pared by 4 bases and J by 0 bases, with 10 bases of the junction left unmatched. Germline V lookup: CDR1 LGHNA, CDR2 YNFKEQ. CDR3 residues: CASSPQRGAGGSYNEQFF. The CDR3, as DNA: TGTGCCAGCAGCCCCCAGCGGGGGGCGGGAGGCTCCTACAATGAGCAGTTCTTC.

The chain couples TRBV6-4 to TRBJ2-7, with TRBD1 matching 9 bases. The CDR3 spans 18 residues. The germline gives CDR1 MRHNA, CDR2 SNTAGT. V dropped 6 bases and J dropped 6; count of bases not matched to a gene: 21. DNA of the CDR3: TGTGCCAGCAGCTCTGGGGACAGGGACGAGGGTCAAACCTCCGAGCAGTACTTC. This gives the protein CASSSGDRDEGQTSEQYF.

The gene calls are TRBV5-4 and TRBJ2-1, with 8 bases that match TRBD1. Germline values: CDR1 SGHNT, CDR2 YYREEE (reference sequence). V lost 5 bases to trimming and J lost 3 bases; unmatched junction nucleotides: 7. The CDR3 runs to 15 residues. The CDR3 region has the DNA TGTGCCAGCAGTTTAGACAGGGGAGGCTACAATGAGCAGTTCTTC. Translating gives CASSLDRGGYNEQFF.